This T cell receptor (beta chain) was recovered during a study of cytomegalovirus exposure and HLA in healthy donors. Study summary: Most genotyped donors, around 86% of 350 to 500, had Caucasian-associated genetic ancestry.

Primers: 60 Vbeta forward and 13 Jbeta reverse. Measured with immunoSEQ multiplex PCR; TCRdb has only the in-frame clones, and not every one. The table lists over 150,000 clones, over 70% of them singletons. This clone has just a few counts. V trimming: 6 bases; J trimming: 7 bases; junction bases outside the gene matches: 12. Germline V gene lookup returns CDR1 MGHRA and CDR2 YSYEKL. The CDR3 sequence is 16 residues long. The sequencing input was PBMCs. The receptor's source is a woman aged 45-65 years in good health and CMV-seropositive. This chain uses TRBV4-1 with TRBJ1-5; 10 bases align to TRBD1. CDR3 region: CASSSNLGQGEQPQHF. In DNA form, the CDR3 reads TGCGCCAGCAGTTCCAACCTCGGACAGGGGGAACAGCCCCAGCATTTT.